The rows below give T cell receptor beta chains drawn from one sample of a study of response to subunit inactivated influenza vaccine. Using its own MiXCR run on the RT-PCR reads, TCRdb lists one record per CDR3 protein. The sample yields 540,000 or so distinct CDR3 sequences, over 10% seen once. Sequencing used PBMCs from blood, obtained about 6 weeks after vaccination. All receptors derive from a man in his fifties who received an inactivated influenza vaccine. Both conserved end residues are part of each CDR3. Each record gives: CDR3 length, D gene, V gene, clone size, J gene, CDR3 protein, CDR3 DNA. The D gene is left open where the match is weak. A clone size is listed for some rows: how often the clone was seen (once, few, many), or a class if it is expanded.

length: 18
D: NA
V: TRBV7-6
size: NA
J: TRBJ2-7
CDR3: CASSLLGILEPNAYEQYF
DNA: TGTGCCAGCAGCTTACTGGGAATTTTAGAACCGAACGCCTACGAGCAGTACTTC

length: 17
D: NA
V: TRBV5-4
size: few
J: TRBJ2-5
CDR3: CASSLTGRPISTETQYF
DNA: TGTGCCAGCAGCCTAACGGGACGCCCCATTTCAACAGAGACCCAGTACTTC

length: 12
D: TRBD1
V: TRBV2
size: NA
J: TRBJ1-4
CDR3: CASSATGSGWFF
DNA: TGTGCCAGCAGCGCGACAGGGTCCGGCTGGTTTTTT

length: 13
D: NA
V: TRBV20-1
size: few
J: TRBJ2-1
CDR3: CSASGITYNEQFF
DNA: TGCAGTGCTAGCGGGATTACCTACAATGAGCAGTTCTTC

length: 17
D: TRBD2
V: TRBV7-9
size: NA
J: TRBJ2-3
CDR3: CASSLSGRALETDTQYF
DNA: TGTGCCAGCAGCCTTAGCGGGAGGGCCCTTGAGACAGATACGCAGTATTTT

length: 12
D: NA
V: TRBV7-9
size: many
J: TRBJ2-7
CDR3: CASSLGQYEQYF
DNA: TGTGCCAGCAGCCTGGGCCAATACGAGCAGTACTTC

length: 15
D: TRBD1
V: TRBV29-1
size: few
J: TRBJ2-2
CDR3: CSVDEGAGNTGELFF
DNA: TGCAGCGTTGATGAGGGGGCGGGGAACACCGGGGAGCTGTTTTTT

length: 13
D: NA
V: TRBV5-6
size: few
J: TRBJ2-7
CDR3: CASSLELNREQYF
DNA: TGTGCCAGCAGCTTGGAACTAAACCGCGAGCAGTACTTC

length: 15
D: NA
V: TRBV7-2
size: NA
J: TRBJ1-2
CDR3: CASSSEGGRRIGYTF
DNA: TGTGCCAGCAGCTCAGAGGGGGGAAGGCGCATTGGCTACACCTTC

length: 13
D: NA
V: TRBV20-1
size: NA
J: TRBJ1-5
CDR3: CSARGQVSQPQHF
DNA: TGCAGTGCTAGAGGACAAGTGAGTCAGCCCCAGCATTTT

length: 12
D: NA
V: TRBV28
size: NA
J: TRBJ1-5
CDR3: CASRVLNQPQHF
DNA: TGTGCCAGCAGAGTACTTAATCAGCCCCAGCATTTT

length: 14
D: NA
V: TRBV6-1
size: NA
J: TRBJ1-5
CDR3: CASSERVSPQPQHF
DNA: TGTGCCAGCAGTGAGCGAGTCAGCCCTCAGCCCCAGCATTTT

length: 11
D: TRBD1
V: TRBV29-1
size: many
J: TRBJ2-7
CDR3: CSVEQGDEQYF
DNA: TGCAGCGTTGAACAGGGGGACGAGCAGTACTTC

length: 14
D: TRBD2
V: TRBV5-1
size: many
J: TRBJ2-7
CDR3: CASSLSGRANEQYF
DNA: TGCGCCAGCAGCCTTAGCGGGAGGGCAAACGAGCAGTACTTC

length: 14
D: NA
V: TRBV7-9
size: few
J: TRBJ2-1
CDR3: CASSLAQGNNEQFF
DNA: TGTGCCAGCAGCTTAGCGCAGGGGAACAATGAGCAGTTCTTC

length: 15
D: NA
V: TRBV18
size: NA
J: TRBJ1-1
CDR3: CATSQTEGTHTEAFF
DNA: TGTGCCACCTCACAAACGGAGGGTACACACACTGAAGCTTTCTTT

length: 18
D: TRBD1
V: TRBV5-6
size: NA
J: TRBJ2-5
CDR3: CASSLGAPRGQDQETQYF
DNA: TGTGCCAGCAGCTTGGGGGCCCCGAGGGGGCAAGATCAAGAGACCCAGTACTTC

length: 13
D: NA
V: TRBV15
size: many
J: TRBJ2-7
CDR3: CATSPQPGNEQYF
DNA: TGTGCCACCAGCCCACAACCGGGTAACGAGCAGTACTTC

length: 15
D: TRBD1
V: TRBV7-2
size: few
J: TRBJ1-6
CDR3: CASSWTGGGNSPLHF
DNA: TGTGCCAGCAGCTGGACAGGGGGTGGTAATTCACCCCTCCACTTT

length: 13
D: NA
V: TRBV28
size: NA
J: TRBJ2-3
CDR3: CASENKNAGTQYF
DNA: TGTGCCAGCGAAAATAAGAATGCCGGTACGCAGTATTTT

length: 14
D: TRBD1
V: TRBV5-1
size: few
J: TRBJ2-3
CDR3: CASERTGFSDTQYF
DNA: TGCGCCAGCGAGAGGACAGGGTTTTCAGATACGCAGTATTTT

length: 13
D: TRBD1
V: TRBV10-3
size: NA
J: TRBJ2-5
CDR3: CAIRGTGQETQYF
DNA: TGTGCCATCAGAGGGACAGGGCAAGAGACCCAGTACTTC

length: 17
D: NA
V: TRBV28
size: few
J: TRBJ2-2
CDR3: CASSPAVAVANTGELFF
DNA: TGTGCCAGCAGTCCGGCCGTGGCAGTCGCGAACACCGGGGAGCTGTTTTTT

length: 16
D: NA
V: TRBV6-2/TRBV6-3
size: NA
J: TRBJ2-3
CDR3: CASSPRGSGNTDTQYF
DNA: TGTGCCAGCAGCCCGAGGGGGAGCGGGAACACAGATACGCAGTATTTT

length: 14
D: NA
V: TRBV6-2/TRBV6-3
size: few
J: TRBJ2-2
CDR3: CASSSDRNTGELFF
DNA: TGTGCCAGCAGCTCAGACAGGAACACCGGGGAGCTGTTTTTT

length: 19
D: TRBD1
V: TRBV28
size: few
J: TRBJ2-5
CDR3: CASSSLIQGDREIQETQYF
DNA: TGTGCCAGCAGTTCCCTTATCCAAGGGGACAGGGAAATCCAAGAGACCCAGTACTTC

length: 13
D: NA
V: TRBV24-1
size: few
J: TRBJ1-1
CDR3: CATSAIQGSEAFF
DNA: TGTGCCACCAGTGCCATACAGGGCTCTGAAGCTTTCTTT

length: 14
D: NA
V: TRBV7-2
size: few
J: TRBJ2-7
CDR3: CASSPGLPGSEQYF
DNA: TGTGCCAGCAGCCCGGGACTGCCAGGTTCCGAGCAGTACTTC

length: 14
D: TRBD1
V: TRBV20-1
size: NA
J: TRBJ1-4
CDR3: CSATRTGWDEKLFF
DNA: TGCAGTGCAACCCGGACAGGGTGGGATGAAAAACTGTTTTTT

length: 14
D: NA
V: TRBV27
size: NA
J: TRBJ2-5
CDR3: CASSLGTIGETQYF
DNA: TGTGCCAGCAGTCTGGGGACGATCGGGGAGACCCAGTACTTC

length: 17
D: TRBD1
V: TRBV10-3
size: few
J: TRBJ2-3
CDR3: CAIGGTNRGPGTDTQYF
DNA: TGTGCCATCGGAGGTACAAACAGGGGGCCTGGGACAGATACGCAGTATTTT

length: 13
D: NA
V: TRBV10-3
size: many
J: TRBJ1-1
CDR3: CAIGGALNTEAFF
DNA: TGTGCCATCGGGGGGGCGCTGAACACTGAAGCTTTCTTT

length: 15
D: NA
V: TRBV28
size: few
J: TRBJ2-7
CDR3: CASSLTTGIDYEQYF
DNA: TGTGCCAGCAGTTTAACCACAGGGATTGACTACGAGCAGTACTTC

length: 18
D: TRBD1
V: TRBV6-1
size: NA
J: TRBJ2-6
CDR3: CASSRGQGFSSGANVLTF
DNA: TGTGCCAGCAGCCGGGGACAGGGCTTTAGCTCTGGGGCCAACGTCCTGACTTTC

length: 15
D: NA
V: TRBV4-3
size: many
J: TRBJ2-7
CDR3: CASSQDQGGGYEQYF
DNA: TGCGCCAGCAGCCAAGACCAGGGTGGCGGCTACGAGCAGTACTTC

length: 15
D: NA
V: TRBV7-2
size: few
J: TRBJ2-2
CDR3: CATNYGLANTGELFF
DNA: TGTGCCACCAATTACGGACTCGCGAACACCGGGGAGCTGTTTTTT

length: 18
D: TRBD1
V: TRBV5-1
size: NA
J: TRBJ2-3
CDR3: CASSLFPHGQGGTDTQYF
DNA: TGCGCCAGCAGCTTGTTTCCCCACGGACAGGGAGGCACAGATACGCAGTATTTT

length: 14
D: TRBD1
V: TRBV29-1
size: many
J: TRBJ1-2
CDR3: CSVEAGRGFYGYTF
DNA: TGCAGCGTTGAGGCGGGCAGGGGGTTTTATGGCTACACCTTC

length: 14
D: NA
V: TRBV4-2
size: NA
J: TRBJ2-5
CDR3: CASSPPGKTGTQYF
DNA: TGTGCCAGCAGCCCCCCCGGGAAGACCGGGACCCAGTACTTC

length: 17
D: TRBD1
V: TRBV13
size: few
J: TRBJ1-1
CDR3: CASSLGPIRGMNTEAFF
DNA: TGTGCCAGCAGCTTAGGGCCTATCAGGGGGATGAACACTGAAGCTTTCTTT

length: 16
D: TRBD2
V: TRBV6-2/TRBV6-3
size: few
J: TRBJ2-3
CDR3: CASSVGLTTSADTQYF
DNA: TGTGCCAGCAGTGTAGGACTAACTACTAGCGCAGATACGCAGTATTTT